One sample yielded the 21 T cell receptor beta chains listed below, sequenced in a study of OX40 agonist ivuxolimab in advanced cancers. Sequencing was performed with immunoSEQ multiplex PCR; in TCRdb, only in-frame clones are kept and a portion is missing. The data hold 60,000 to 95,000 clones, with 90% observed a single time. Sequencing used CD4+ or CD8+ T cells sorted from blood, obtained in a trial of the OX40 agonist ivuxolimab. Receptors originate from an adult with an advanced solid tumor such as melanoma, head and neck, liver or kidney cancer.

This chain uses TRBV29-1 with TRBJ2-1; D not certain. The germline V and J ends were trimmed by 7 bases and 6 bases, with 13 bases remaining between them. Germline assignment: CDR1 SQVTM and CDR2 ANQGSEA. The CDR3 runs to 12 residues. CDR3 bases: TGCAGCGGACATAATAGTCCCAATGAGCAGTTCTTC. This sequence encodes CSGHNSPNEQFF.

Comments on this clone: A junction boundary mismatches the germline segment, possibly from a read error. The same CDR3 can be traced to other DNA sequences in this sample. The chain uses TRBV9 and TRBJ2-1; 8 bases are a match to TRBD2. The CDR3 sequence is 16 residues long. Germline lookup yields CDR1 SGDLS and CDR2 YYNGEE. The CDR3 loop is CASSEGGGFTYNEQFF. CDR3 bases: TGTGCCAGTAGCGAAGGCGGGGGGTTCACCTACAATGAGCAGTTCTTC.

The rearrangement links TRBV6-4 to TRBJ2-3; no clear D. This CDR3 has 12 amino acids. Germline V CDR1 and CDR2: MRHNA, SNTAGT. The germline V and J ends were trimmed by 1 base and 6 bases, with 5 bases remaining between them. In DNA, the CDR3 is TGTGCCAGCAGTGACTTAACGGATACGCAGTATTTT. It is translated as CASSDLTDTQYF.

This chain links TRBV9 with TRBJ2-6; 8 bases line up with TRBD1. The V and J ends lost 4 bases and 0 bases, in that order; junction bases with no gene match: 6. The CDR3 has 17 residues. Germline-derived CDR1 and CDR2 are SGDLS and YYNGEE. CDR3 coding DNA: TGTGCCAGCAGCCCGCGGACAGGGAGCTCTGGGGCCAACGTCCTGACTTTC. Its translation: CASSPRTGSSGANVLTF.

The chain has TRBV20-1 and TRBJ2-1; D is unclear. The germline gives CDR1 DFQATT, CDR2 SNEGSKA (reference sequence). The CDR3 has 11 residues. The ends were cut back, 3 bases at V and 13 bases at J, with 13 bases in the middle. CDR3 coding DNA: TGCAGTGCTAGTTGGCGGAAGAGCCAGTTCTTC. This translates into CSASWRKSQFF.

The CDR3 reads CASSALDRDTGELFF. CDR3 coding DNA: TGCGCCAGCAGCGCCCTGGACAGAGACACCGGGGAGCTGTTTTTT. The rearrangement uses TRBV5-1 and TRBJ2-2; a weak D match, TRBD1 (6 bases). Trimming shortened V by 4 bases and J by 3 bases, and 13 bases separated the two germline ends. This CDR3 has 15 amino acids. Looked up from germline, CDR1 is SGHRS and CDR2 is YFSETQ.

V is TRBV9 and J is TRBJ2-1, with 8 nucleotides matching TRBD1. After removal of 4 bases from V and 7 bases from J, the junction contained 19 bases not matched to a gene. This CDR3 has 18 residues. CDR1 is SGDLS, CDR2 YYNGEE, per germline. For the CDR3, the DNA is TGTGCCAGCAGCTCCGCTTCTATCGGCAGGGGGCAGACAAATGAGCAGTTCTTC. Its protein product is CASSSASIGRGQTNEQFF.

The chain recombines TRBV19 with TRBJ2-7; the D is unclear. Germline lookup yields CDR1 LNHDA and CDR2 SQIVND (reference sequence). Trimming took off 3 bases at V and 5 bases at J, with 17 bases between the two ends. The CDR3 extends over 15 amino acids. The CDR3 DNA is TGTGCCAGTAGTATGGTCTCCTCCCTCGGCCACGAGCAGTACTTC. Translated, it gives CASSMVSSLGHEQYF.

The V gene is TRBV19, the J gene TRBJ1-2; the D gene is possibly TRBD1 (6 bases). The V end lost 7 bases, the J end lost 1 base, and 22 bases lay between the germline ends. Per germline, CDR1 LNHDA and CDR2 SQIVND (reference sequence). CDR3 size: 17 residues. The CDR3 protein is CASIRRTMTGNNYGYTF. The CDR3 nucleotides are TGTGCCAGTATTCGGAGAACAATGACAGGAAATAACTATGGCTACACCTTC.

The chain carries TRBV9 and TRBJ2-1, with 8 nucleotides matching TRBD1. The trim removed 4 bases at V and 0 bases at J, leaving 9 bases unmatched. Per germline, CDR1 SGDLS and CDR2 YYNGEE. CDR3 length equals 17 residues. The chain's CDR3 is CASSPFWTGSSYNEQFF. CDR3 in DNA: TGTGCCAGCAGCCCCTTTTGGACAGGGAGCTCCTACAATGAGCAGTTCTTC.

This clone turned up a few times. The chain uses TRBV5-1 and TRBJ2-7; no clear D gene. Trimming cost V 0 bases and J 2 bases, with 9 bases left between them. Germline-derived CDR1 and CDR2 are SGHRS and YFSETQ. This CDR3 has 14 residues. CDR3 coding DNA: TGCGCCAGCAGCTTGGATGGAGTGACCTACGAGCAGTACTTC. Translation gives CASSLDGVTYEQYF. The whole variable domain, remainder taken from reference TRBV5-1 and TRBJ2-7, is KAGVTQTPRYLIKTRGQQVTLSCSPISGHRSVSWYQQTPGQGLQFLFEYFSETQRNKGNFPGRFSGRQFSNSRSEMNVSTLELGDSALYLCASSLDGVTYEQYFGPGTRLTVT.

The chain couples TRBV6-6 to TRBJ2-7, with 9 bases lining up with TRBD1. This CDR3 has 13 residues. V lost 6 bases and J lost 5; bases outside the gene matches: 5. The germline V gene encodes CDR1 MNHNY and CDR2 SVGAGI (reference sequence). CDR3 protein: CASRATGGHEQYF. In nucleotides, the CDR3 is TGTGCCAGCAGAGCGACAGGGGGTCACGAGCAGTACTTC.

This chain connects TRBV7-6 to TRBJ2-1; D unresolved. Trimming left V 5 bases short and J 6 bases short, with 14 bases between. The germline V gene has CDR1 SGHVS and CDR2 FNYEAQ. The CDR3 is 14 amino acids. CDR3 residues: CASSGTNYVNEQFF. CDR3 nucleotide sequence: TGTGCCAGCAGCGGTACTAACTACGTCAATGAGCAGTTCTTC.

This clone was found once. This rearrangement joins TRBV5-1 to TRBJ2-5, with D hard to call. The germline gives CDR1 SGHRS, CDR2 YFSETQ. V lost 2 bases to trimming and J lost 1 base, with 9 bases between them. CDR3 size: 14 residues. This chain's CDR3 is CASSFTTRQETQYF. In nucleotides, the CDR3 is TGCGCCAGCAGCTTCACGACCCGCCAAGAGACCCAGTACTTC.

V usage is TRBV29-1 and J usage is TRBJ2-3, with 12 positions matching TRBD2. Germline trimming cut 6 bases from V and 0 bases from J; bases unmatched to any gene: 4. The length of the CDR3 is 15 residues. Germline CDR1 and CDR2: SQVTM and ANQGSEA. CDR3 sequence reads: CSVGTSGSSTDTQYF. The CDR3 region has the DNA TGCAGCGTGGGGACTAGCGGGTCTAGCACAGATACGCAGTATTTT.

The gene calls are TRBV14 and TRBJ2-1; the match to TRBD2 covers 12 bases. V lost 4 bases, J lost 5 bases, and 6 bases stayed unmatched. CDR3 length: 16 amino acids. Germline CDR1 is SGHDN and CDR2 is FVKESK. CDR3 in amino acids: CASSRGLAGRNNEQFF. The CDR3 DNA is TGTGCCAGCAGCCGCGGACTAGCGGGAAGAAACAATGAGCAGTTCTTC.

J is TRBJ1-5 and V is TRBV7-2, with 8 bases identical to TRBD1. V lost 2 bases and J lost 7; bases outside the gene matches: 4. The germline V gene encodes CDR1 SGHTA and CDR2 FQGNSA. This CDR3 region has 14 residues. CDR3 in amino acids: CASSLRTGQQPQHF. The CDR3, as DNA: TGTGCCAGCAGCTTAAGGACAGGGCAACAGCCCCAGCATTTT.

The rearrangement joins TRBV19 to TRBJ2-4; the D gene could be TRBD1 or TRBD2 (7 bases each). The CDR3 loop spans 13 amino acids. The germline CDR1 and CDR2 sequences are LNHDA and SQIVND (reference sequence). V was clipped by 9 bases and J by 12 bases, with 21 bases between them. The CDR3: CASKGGDSSHQYF. The DNA of the CDR3 is TGTGCCAGCAAAGGGGGGGACAGCTCGCATCAGTACTTC.

CDR3 in DNA: TGTGCCAGCACTGGCGGGAGTTACGAGCAGTACTTC. This translates into CASTGGSYEQYF. This chain uses TRBV28 with TRBJ2-7; the match to TRBD2 covers 7 bases. This CDR3 is built from 12 residues. J lost 4 bases, V lost 7 bases, and 4 bases had no gene match. Germline V gene data show CDR1 as MDHEN and CDR2 as SYDVKM.

V gene TRBV19 combines with J gene TRBJ1-1, with a possible D match to TRBD1 (5 bases). The ends were cut back, 4 bases at V and 0 bases at J, with 21 bases in the middle. This CDR3 contains 18 residues. Germline CDR1 is LNHDA and CDR2 is SQIVND (reference sequence). The CDR3 sequence is CASSTLGLGPTLNTEAFF. In DNA, the CDR3 is TGTGCCAGTAGTACCCTGGGACTGGGACCGACACTGAACACTGAAGCTTTCTTT.

The chain combines TRBV10-2 with TRBJ1-5, with D perhaps matching TRBD1 (5 bases). Germline V gives CDR1 WSHSY, CDR2 SAAADI. Trimming cost V 2 bases and J 4 bases, with 6 bases left between them. This CDR3 spans 13 amino acids. The CDR3: CASSEAGNQPQHF. The CDR3 DNA reads TGCGCCAGCAGTGAGGCAGGGAATCAGCCCCAGCATTTT.